What follows are 27 T cell receptor beta chains derived from one specimen sequenced in a study of cytomegalovirus exposure and HLA in healthy donors. PCR used 60 Vbeta primers and 13 Jbeta primers. Using immunoSEQ multiplex PCR, the repertoire was profiled, and TCRdb retains in-frame clones only, with some absent. This table has 200,000 to 250,000 clones, 78% appearing once. Source material: PBMCs. Source of these receptors: a boy aged 5-17 years in good health and CMV-seronegative.

The chain couples TRBV6-5 to TRBJ2-7; D not resolved. With 5 bases removed from V and 4 bases from J, the gap between germline ends came to 12 bases. The germline V gene has CDR1 MNHEY and CDR2 SVGAGI. CDR3 length: 13 residues. The CDR3 nucleotides read TGTGCCAGCAGTCACCCCGCAGGATACGAGCAGTACTTC. The encoded protein is CASSHPAGYEQYF.

This sequence joins TRBV2 and TRBJ2-2; a possible D gene is TRBD1 (6 bases). The CDR3 loop spans 16 amino acids. The germline V and J ends were trimmed by 6 bases and 3 bases, with 17 bases remaining between them. Germline V gene sequence: CDR1 SNHLY, CDR2 FYNNEI. In nucleotides, the CDR3 is TGTGCCAGCAGCCTCATAGGGGCAGGGGACACCGGGGAGCTGTTTTTT. It encodes CASSLIGAGDTGELFF.

In its sample, this clone was seen once. This chain joins TRBV7-9 and TRBJ1-3; TRBD1 agrees at 7 bases. The V gene's germline CDR1 is SEHNR and CDR2 FQNEAQ (reference sequence). This CDR3 spans 17 amino acids. V lost 1 base, J lost 0 bases, and 6 bases stayed unmatched. The CDR3 protein is CASSLDDKGASGNTIYF. CDR3 in DNA: TGTGCCAGCAGCTTAGACGATAAGGGGGCCTCTGGAAACACCATATATTTT. The full variable domain, in which reference TRBV7-9 and TRBJ1-3 provide the parts outside the CDR3, is DTGVSQNPRHKITKRGQNVTFRCDPISEHNRLYWYRQTLGQGPEFLTYFQNEAQLEKSRLLSDRFSAERPKGSFSTLEIQRTEQGDSAMYLCASSLDDKGASGNTIYFGEGSWLTVV.

The chain employs TRBV11-3 and TRBJ2-7; a weak D match, TRBD1 (5 bases). CDR1 is SGHNT and CDR2 is YENEEA in the germline V gene. The CDR3 has 14 amino acids. V was shortened by 7 bases and J by 0 bases, with 13 bases between the two germline ends. In nucleotides, the CDR3 is TGTGCCAGCACCTCGGACACGAACTCCTACGAGCAGTACTTC. Amino acids: CASTSDTNSYEQYF.

In its sample, this clone was seen once. The V and J genes are TRBV19 and TRBJ2-7, with TRBD1 as a possible D gene (6 bases). Germline V CDR1 and CDR2: LNHDA, SQIVND (reference sequence). V was pared by 1 base and J by 2 bases, with 6 bases between. The CDR3 has 13 residues. The CDR3 nucleotides are TGTGCCAGTAGTATAGCAGGGGCCTACGAGCAGTACTTC. Amino acid sequence: CASSIAGAYEQYF.

The chain has TRBV7-3 and TRBJ2-1, with 9 bases identical to TRBD2. Germline-derived CDR1 and CDR2 are SGHTA and FQGTGA. The CDR3 consists of 14 residues. The junction had 2 bases not matched to a gene; V was cut back by 0 bases and J by 8 bases. Here the CDR3 DNA reads TGTGCCAGCAGCTTAACGGGACTAGCCCATGAGCAGTTCTTC. This sequence encodes CASSLTGLAHEQFF.

The J gene is TRBJ2-7, the V gene TRBV18; the match to TRBD1 covers 11 bases. Germline V gene lookup returns CDR1 KGHSH and CDR2 LQKENI. J gave up 7 bases and V 5 bases, and 4 bases lay outside the gene matches. The CDR3 sequence is 13 residues long. The CDR3 region has the DNA TGTGCCAGCTCAACCGGGACAGGGGGTGAGCAGTACTTC. Translated, it gives CASSTGTGGEQYF.

The V gene is TRBV7-6, the J gene TRBJ2-3, with D hard to call. Germline V gives CDR1 SGHVS, CDR2 FNYEAQ. This CDR3 is built from 13 residues. V was clipped by 4 bases and J by 11 bases, with 16 bases between them. CDR3 residues: CASSSEKSIRQYF. The CDR3, as DNA: TGTGCCAGCAGCTCCGAGAAGTCTATTCGGCAGTATTTT.

The chain joins TRBV2 to TRBJ2-7; 15 bases line up with TRBD2. This CDR3 contains 18 residues. Germline loops: CDR1 SNHLY, CDR2 FYNNEI. V trimming: 3 bases; J trimming: 0 bases; junction bases outside the gene matches: 6. The CDR3 DNA follows: TGTGCCAGCAGTGACTGGGGACTAGCGGGAGGTCTCTCCTACGAGCAGTACTTC. Protein: CASSDWGLAGGLSYEQYF.

The CDR3 region has the DNA TGCGCCAGCAGCCCCGCGGTAGTCAGGGGGCGGGCTGGGGCCAACGTCCTGACTTTC. Protein: CASSPAVVRGRAGANVLTF. V gene TRBV4-1 combines with J gene TRBJ2-6; 8 nucleotides line up with TRBD1. The trim removed 4 bases at V and 2 bases at J, leaving 13 bases unmatched. CDR1 is MGHRA and CDR2 is YSYEKL in the germline V gene. This CDR3 is 19 amino acids long.

The chain joins TRBV6-5 to TRBJ2-3; 12 positions agree with TRBD2. CDR3 length equals 15 residues. J gave up 3 bases and V 6 bases, and 4 bases lay outside the gene matches. The germline V gene encodes CDR1 MNHEY and CDR2 SVGAGI. Here the CDR3 DNA reads TGTGCCAGCAGCCGTGGACTAGCGGGAACAGATACGCAGTATTTT. Translating gives CASSRGLAGTDTQYF.

The CDR3 here is CASSQREVNTGELFF. The CDR3 bases are TGTGCCAGCAGCCAGCGGGAGGTGAACACCGGGGAGCTGTTTTTT. The chain carries TRBV11-2 and TRBJ2-2; 9 positions agree with TRBD2. V dropped 5 bases and J dropped 1; count of bases not matched to a gene: 2. The germline CDR1 and CDR2 sequences are SGHAT and FQNNGV. This CDR3 has 15 amino acids.

The genes are TRBV30 and TRBJ2-5, with D unclear. The V end lost 3 bases, the J end lost 5 bases, and 7 bases lay between the germline ends. This CDR3 comprises 11 residues. Germline-derived CDR1 and CDR2 are GTSNPN and SVGIG (reference sequence). CDR3 sequence reads: CAWSEIETQYF. DNA for the CDR3: TGTGCCTGGAGCGAGATCGAGACCCAGTACTTC.

This sequence joins TRBV18 and TRBJ2-5, with 11 bases matching TRBD2. This CDR3 spans 15 amino acids. The trim removed 3 bases at V and 6 bases at J, leaving 6 bases unmatched. Germline assignment: CDR1 KGHSH and CDR2 LQKENI. The CDR3 coding sequence is TGTGCCAGCTCACCGGTTACTAGCGGGAGACAGACCCAGTACTTC. It codes for CASSPVTSGRQTQYF.

The rearrangement links TRBV9 to TRBJ1-5, with 7 bases aligning to TRBD1. The length of the CDR3 is 15 residues. After removal of 3 bases from V and 0 bases from J, the junction contained 3 bases not matched to a gene. The germline CDR1 and CDR2 sequences are SGDLS and YYNGEE. The CDR3 is CASSEDRDSNQPQHF. The CDR3 nucleotides are TGTGCCAGCAGCGAAGACAGGGATAGCAATCAGCCCCAGCATTTT.

The rearrangement links TRBV15 to TRBJ1-2, with a possible D match to TRBD1 (6 bases). V lost 0 bases to trimming and J lost 6 bases, with 14 bases between them. Germline V CDR1 and CDR2: LNHNV, YYDKDF (reference sequence). This CDR3 region has 15 residues. The CDR3 spells CATSRDPRTDNGYTF. In DNA, the CDR3 is TGTGCCACCAGCAGAGACCCTCGGACAGACAATGGCTACACCTTC.

The V and J genes are TRBV19 and TRBJ1-3, with 9 positions matching TRBD1. In germline, CDR1 is LNHDA, CDR2 SQIVND (reference sequence). J lost 3 bases, V lost 5 bases, and 8 bases had no gene match. CDR3 length: 16 residues. The CDR3 coding sequence is TGTGCCAGTAGTGTGAGGACAGGGGCAGGTGGAAACACCATATATTTT. It encodes CASSVRTGAGGNTIYF.

The V call is TRBV5-1, the J call TRBJ2-2; 8 nucleotides agree with TRBD2. V lost 4 bases to trimming and J lost 5 bases; unmatched junction nucleotides: 19. Germline CDR1 and CDR2: SGHRS and YFSETQ. The CDR3 loop spans 19 amino acids. The CDR3 region is CASSARGRLATPTTGELFF. DNA for the CDR3: TGCGCCAGCAGCGCACGCGGAAGACTAGCGACCCCCACTACCGGGGAGCTGTTTTTT.

V usage is TRBV29-1 and J usage is TRBJ1-1; TRBD1 matches 7 bases. V was pared by 0 bases and J by 1 base, with 5 bases of the junction left unmatched. This CDR3 contains 15 residues. Germline lookup yields CDR1 SQVTM and CDR2 ANQGSEA. In DNA, the CDR3 is TGCAGCGTTGAAGATCTCAGGACAGGGAACACTGAAGCTTTCTTT. Protein: CSVEDLRTGNTEAFF.

This rearrangement joins TRBV30 to TRBJ1-1; D gene ambiguous. Germline V gives CDR1 GTSNPN, CDR2 SVGIG (reference sequence). V was cut by 1 base and J by 1 base, with 16 bases left in between. The CDR3 is 16 residues long. CDR3 region: CAWSDPQFWANTEAFF. CDR3 DNA sequence: TGTGCCTGGAGTGACCCCCAGTTTTGGGCGAACACTGAAGCTTTCTTT.

This clone has a handful of counts. The V gene is TRBV5-4, the J gene TRBJ1-1; D not resolved. Germline CDR1 and CDR2: SGHNT and YYREEE (reference sequence). V lost 0 bases and J lost 0, with 6 bases in between. The CDR3 totals 14 residues. Written as DNA, the CDR3 is TGTGCCAGCAGCTTGGTTCCCGTGAACACTGAAGCTTTCTTT. Its translation: CASSLVPVNTEAFF.

This chain uses TRBV9 with TRBJ2-1, with TRBD2 as a possible D gene (5 bases). Trimming took 0 bases from V and 1 from J, leaving 11 bases between them. The V gene's germline CDR1 is SGDLS and CDR2 YYNGEE. This CDR3 comprises 16 residues. The CDR3 DNA reads TGTGCCAGCAGCGTAGGGGGTCGGGAATCCTACAATGAGCAGTTCTTC. Its translation is CASSVGGRESYNEQFF.

The chain links TRBV7-3 to TRBJ2-6; weak D call: TRBD1 (6 bases). V was pared by 4 bases and J by 8 bases, with 15 bases between. Germline CDR1 SGHTA, CDR2 FQGTGA. This CDR3 is built from 15 residues. The CDR3 is CASSSRTESTNVLTF. The CDR3 bases are TGTGCCAGCAGCTCTCGGACAGAGTCGACCAACGTCCTGACTTTC.

The CDR3: CASSVGGGQETQYF. In DNA form, the CDR3 reads TGTGCCAGCAGCGTCGGTGGGGGGCAAGAGACCCAGTACTTC. The V call is TRBV7-2, the J call TRBJ2-5, with D possibly TRBD2 on 6 matching bases. The CDR3 loop spans 14 amino acids. In germline, CDR1 is SGHTA, CDR2 FQGNSA. Between the trimmed V and J ends, which lost 5 bases and 2 bases, there was a span of 12 bases.

The chain's CDR3 is CASSLFVSGAPYNEQFF. The CDR3 DNA reads TGTGCCAGCAGTTTATTCGTAAGCGGAGCCCCCTACAATGAGCAGTTCTTC. The gene calls are TRBV27 and TRBJ2-1, with D possibly being TRBD2 (5 bases). Trimming took off 1 base at V and 2 bases at J, with 15 bases between the two ends. Germline CDR1 reads MNHEY; CDR2 reads SMNVEV (reference sequence). This CDR3 spans 17 amino acids.

Comment on this clone: This specimen includes other DNA sequences encoding the same CDR3. The J gene is TRBJ1-1, the V gene TRBV5-1; 7 bases match TRBD1. The CDR3 has 14 residues. V trimming: 0 bases; J trimming: 1 base; junction bases outside the gene matches: 0. The germline gives CDR1 SGHRS, CDR2 YFSETQ. Written as DNA, the CDR3 is TGCGCCAGCAGCTTGGCAGGGGGGAACACTGAAGCTTTCTTT. Amino acids: CASSLAGGNTEAFF.

The CDR3: CASSPGFSSGANVLTF. The CDR3 DNA reads TGTGCCAGCAGCCCAGGGTTCTCCTCTGGGGCCAACGTCCTGACTTTC. V usage is TRBV5-5 and J usage is TRBJ2-6; possibly TRBD1 for D (5 bases). Germline V lookup: CDR1 SGHKS, CDR2 YYEKEE (reference sequence). Deletions cut 4 bases from V and 0 bases from J, with 11 bases between. This CDR3 spans 16 amino acids.